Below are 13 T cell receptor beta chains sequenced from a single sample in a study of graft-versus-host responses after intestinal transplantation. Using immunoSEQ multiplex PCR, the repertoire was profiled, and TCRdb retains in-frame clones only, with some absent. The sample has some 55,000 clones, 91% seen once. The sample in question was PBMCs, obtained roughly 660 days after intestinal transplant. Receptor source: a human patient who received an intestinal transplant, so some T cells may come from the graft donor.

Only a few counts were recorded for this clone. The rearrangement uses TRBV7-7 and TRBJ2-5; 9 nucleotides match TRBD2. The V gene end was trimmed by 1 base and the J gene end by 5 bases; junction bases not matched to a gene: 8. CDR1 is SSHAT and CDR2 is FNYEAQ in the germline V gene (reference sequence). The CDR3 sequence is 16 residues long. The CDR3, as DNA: TGTGCCAGCAGCTTAGGGGGACTAGCACTCGGGGAGACCCAGTACTTC. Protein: CASSLGGLALGETQYF.

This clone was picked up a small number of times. CDR3 nucleotides: TGTGCCAGCAGCCGGACCGCCGGGCATGGCTACACCTTC. Amino acids: CASSRTAGHGYTF. The chain combines TRBV27 with TRBJ1-2; no reliable D call. CDR3 size: 13 residues. CDR1 and CDR2 from the germline V gene are MNHEY and SMNVEV (reference sequence). V dropped 6 bases and J dropped 6 bases, with 14 bases sitting between them.

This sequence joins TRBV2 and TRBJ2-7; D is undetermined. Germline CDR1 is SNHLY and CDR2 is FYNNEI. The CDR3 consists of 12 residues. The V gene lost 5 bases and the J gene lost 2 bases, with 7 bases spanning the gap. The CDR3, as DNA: TGTGCCAGCAGTACGGGCCCCTACGAGCAGTACTTC. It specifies CASSTGPYEQYF.

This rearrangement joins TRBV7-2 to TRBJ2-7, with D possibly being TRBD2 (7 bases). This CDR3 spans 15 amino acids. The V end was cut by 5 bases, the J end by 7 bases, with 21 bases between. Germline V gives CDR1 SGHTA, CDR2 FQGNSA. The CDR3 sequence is CASSTQGLVAGEQYF. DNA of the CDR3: TGTGCCAGCAGCACACAGGGTTTGGTAGCGGGTGAGCAGTACTTC. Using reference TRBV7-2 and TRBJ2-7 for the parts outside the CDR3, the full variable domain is GAGVSQSPSNKVTEKGKDVELRCDPISGHTALYWYRQSLGQGLEFLIYFQGNSAPDKSGLPSDRFSAERTGGSVSTLTIQRTQQEDSAVYLCASSTQGLVAGEQYFGPGTRLTVT.

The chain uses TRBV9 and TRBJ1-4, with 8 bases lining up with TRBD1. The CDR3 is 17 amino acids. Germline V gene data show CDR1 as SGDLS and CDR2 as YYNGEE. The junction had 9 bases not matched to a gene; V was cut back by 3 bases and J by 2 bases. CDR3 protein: CASSDRTGGLTNEKLFF. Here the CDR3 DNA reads TGTGCCAGCAGCGATCGCACAGGGGGTCTGACTAATGAAAAACTGTTTTTT.

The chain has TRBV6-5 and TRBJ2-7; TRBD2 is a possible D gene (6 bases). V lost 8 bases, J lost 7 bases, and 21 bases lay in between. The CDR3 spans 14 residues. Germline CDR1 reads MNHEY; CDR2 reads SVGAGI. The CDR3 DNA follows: TGTGCCAGCGGCCCCCGGGGAGGAGGGGTAGAGCAGTACTTC. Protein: CASGPRGGGVEQYF.

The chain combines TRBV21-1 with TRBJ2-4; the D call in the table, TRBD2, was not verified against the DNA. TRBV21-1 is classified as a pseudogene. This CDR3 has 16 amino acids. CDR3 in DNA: TGTGCCAGCAGCAAAATCGGTCTTTTAGCCAAAAACATTCAGTACTTC. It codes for CASSKIGLLAKNIQYF.

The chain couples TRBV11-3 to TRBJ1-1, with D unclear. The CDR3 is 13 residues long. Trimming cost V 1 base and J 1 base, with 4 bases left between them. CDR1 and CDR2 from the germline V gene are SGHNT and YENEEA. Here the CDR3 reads CASSLGGNTEAFF. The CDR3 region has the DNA TGTGCCAGCAGCTTAGGGGGGAACACTGAAGCTTTCTTT.

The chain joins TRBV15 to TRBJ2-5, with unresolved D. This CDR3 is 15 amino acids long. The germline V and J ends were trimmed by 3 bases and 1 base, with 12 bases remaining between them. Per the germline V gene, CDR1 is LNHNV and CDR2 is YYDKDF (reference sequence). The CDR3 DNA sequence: TGTGCCACCAGCAGGGCAACCGGGTTCCAAGAGACCCAGTACTTC. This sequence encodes CATSRATGFQETQYF.

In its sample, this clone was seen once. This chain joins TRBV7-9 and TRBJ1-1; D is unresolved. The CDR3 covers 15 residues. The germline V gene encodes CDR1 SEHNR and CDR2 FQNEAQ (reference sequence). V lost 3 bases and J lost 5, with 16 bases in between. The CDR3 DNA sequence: TGTGCCAGCAGCTTGTCGGGCAGGTCTAGAACTGAAGCTTTCTTT. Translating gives CASSLSGRSRTEAFF.

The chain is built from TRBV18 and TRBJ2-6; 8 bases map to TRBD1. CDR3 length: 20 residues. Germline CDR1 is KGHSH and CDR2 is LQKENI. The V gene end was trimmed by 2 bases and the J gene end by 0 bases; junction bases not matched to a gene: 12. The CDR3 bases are TGTGCCAGCTCACCAGTGGGGCAGACAGGGGCGGCCTCTGGGGCCAACGTCCTGACTTTC. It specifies CASSPVGQTGAASGANVLTF.

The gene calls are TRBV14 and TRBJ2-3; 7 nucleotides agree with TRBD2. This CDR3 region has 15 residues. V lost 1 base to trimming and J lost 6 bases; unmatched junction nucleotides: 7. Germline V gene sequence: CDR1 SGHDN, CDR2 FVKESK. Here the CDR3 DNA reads TGTGCCAGCAGCCAAGTGGGAGGGAGGAAGGATACGCAGTATTTT. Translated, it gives CASSQVGGRKDTQYF.

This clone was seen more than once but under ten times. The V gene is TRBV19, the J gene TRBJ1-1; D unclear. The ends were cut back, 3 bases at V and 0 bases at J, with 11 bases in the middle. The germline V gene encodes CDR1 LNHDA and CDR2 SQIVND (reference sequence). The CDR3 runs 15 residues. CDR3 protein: CASSIGQAMNTEAFF. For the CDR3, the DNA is TGTGCCAGTAGTATTGGGCAGGCCATGAACACTGAAGCTTTCTTT. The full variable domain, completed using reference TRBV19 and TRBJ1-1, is DGGITQSPKYLFRKEGQNVTLSCEQNLNHDAMYWYRQDPGQGLRLIYYSQIVNDFQKGDIAEGYSVSREKKESFPLTVTSAQKNPTAFYLCASSIGQAMNTEAFFGQGTRLTVV.